The clone carrying this T cell receptor beta chain appeared a few times. Its antigen is unknown. With 2 bases removed from V and 8 bases from J, the gap between germline ends came to 12 bases. This CDR3 comprises 13 residues. CDR1 is SGHVS, CDR2 FNYEAQ, per germline. The source of the sample is a study of regulatory T cells in long-lasting Graves disease. Findings of the study overall: It was possible that the small sample size reduced accuracy. Persistent patients shared more public clonotypes (2,741) than newly diagnosed patients (about 1,000). Segments TRBV28, TRBJ1-2 and TRBJ2-5 showed preferential usage in persistent disease.

Documented time point: persistent/refractory GD, antithyroid drugs over 5 years with positive TRAb. RNA from PBMCs was the source of the TCR library. Peripheral blood, at nine milliliters, went into EDTA tubes. For TCR beta, libraries came from iRepertoire HTBI primers and Arm-PCR of CDR3 regions. TCRdb reanalysed the multiplex PCR reads using MiXCR and keeps one entry per CDR3 protein. This table has approximately 440,000 distinct CDR3 sequences, 20% to 30% appearing once. The chain combines TRBV7-6 with TRBJ1-2, with unresolved D. The sequence was obtained from a female donor with Graves disease. This specimen was peripheral blood mononuclear cells (PBMCs), taken when the disease was refractory, from a patient treated with antithyroid drugs. The DNA for the CDR3 is TGTGCCAGCAGCTTATCCGAATCTGTAGGCTACACCTTC. Amino acids: CASSLSESVGYTF. Complete variable domain (other parts from reference TRBV7-6 and TRBJ1-2): GAGVSQSPRYKVTKRGQDVALRCDPISGHVSLYWYRQALGQGPEFLTYFNYEAQQDKSGLPNDRFSAERPEGSISTLTIQRTEQRDSAMYRCASSLSESVGYTFGSGTRLTVV.